This T cell receptor beta chain derives from a study of blood T cell repertoires in COVID-19 (dated by TCRdb to about 2020). For the wider study: The collaborator samples originated in the United States, Italy and Spain and spanned the acute and convalescent phases of COVID-19. The material from the prospective study consisted of cDNA or gDNA derived from T cells, B-cell-depleted T cells, or PBMCs. Subjects who had been exposed to COVID-19, were actively infected with it, or had recovered from it provided the deeply sampled blood TCRbeta repertoires that made up the dataset. The repertoires were released in a freely available public database meant as a resource for research on the immune response to SARS-CoV-2. Samples were obtained from the ongoing ImmuneRACE study (first 160 participants) and from over a thousand subjects provided by 6 global collaborators. Sample metadata almost always included a de-identified subject ID, COVID-19 status, age in years and sex. Where HLA class I and class II types were available, the types were taken from metadata supplied by the sample provider, not from assay-based typing.

With respect to this clone: What this receptor recognizes is not known. Per-base quality was not reported, and no clone a single base away is much larger than it.

At one collaborating source in Seattle, patients were enrolled during active infection and were followed longitudinally through the course of disease. Whole blood was collected in K2EDTA tubes by collaborating institutions according to the institutions' own protocols. Collaborator samples were shipped for TCRbeta analysis as frozen whole blood, isolated PBMCs, or DNA extracted from either sample type. The trim is 3 bases for V and 6 bases for J, with a gap of 15 bases between the germline ends. Including cysteine and phenylalanine, the CDR3 has 15 amino acids. Here the CDR3 DNA is all that survives: 45 bases in frame from base 1. CDR1 and CDR2, looked up from the germline V gene (reference sequence), are LNHDA and SQIVND. TCRbeta CDR3 regions were amplified from genomic DNA using the immunoSEQ Assay, a bias-controlled multiplex PCR. The authors processed their data as follows. Within the assay, amplification of reference gene primers was used to estimate how many nucleated cells each sample contained. To quantify the absolute abundance of each unique TCRbeta CDR3 rearrangement, sequence reads were collapsed and filtered. Productive Simpson clonality was computed per sample as the square root of Simpson's diversity index over productive rearrangements. Entries here come from immuneACCESS through TCRdb and include only in-frame sequences with V and J called. Some clones fail to appear in such tables; in the studies checked, an unresolved V gene covers under half of the shortfall, and the cause of the remainder is unknown. V and J calls and clone size follow that table, whereas D and trimming were derived from the DNA. The sample records a few hundred thousand clones, roughly 89% of which are singletons. The ten biggest clones cover around 0.97% of the sample.

Beyond this particular receptor, the publication reports: Clinical and demographic metadata were provided uncurated, with the amount varying by source and participant.

Sequenced material: peripheral blood. The sequence is built from TRBV19 and TRBJ2-1, with TRBD2 as a weak D call on 6 bases. The receptor was isolated from a woman aged 40 to 50 with COVID-19, enrolled during active disease. The DNA sequence follows: TGTGCCAGTAGTATTTCCGGGAGACGGTTCAATGAGCAGTTCTTC. Its protein is CASSISGRRFNEQFF.